This record looks at one T cell receptor (beta chain) sequence and its context. Its antigen is not identified. The V and J ends lost 4 bases and 0 bases respectively, with 14 bases between them. There are 16 residues in the CDR3. The germline gives CDR1 SGHNT, CDR2 YYREEE (reference sequence). This record belongs to a study of T cell responses to AZD1222 COVID-19 vaccine. Findings of the study overall: Most donors were white British, females outnumbered males, and clonal diversity was possibly underestimated. After the peak T cell response, and only then, were repertoires sampled. Along spike, vaccine-associated CD4 TCRs were found throughout, with dominance at 160-218 and 743-854. After two AZD1222 doses, spike-specific TCR breadth and depth rose versus day 0.

Some clones are missing from TCRdb's copy, which holds only in-frame ones; the method was immunoSEQ multiplex PCR. The data hold roughly 130,000 clones, with around nine tenths observed a single time. This sequence originates from an adult in good health. Sequenced material: peripheral blood, taken on day 0 of AZD1222 vaccination. The J gene is TRBJ2-1, the V gene TRBV5-4; D is perhaps TRBD2 (5 bases). CDR3: CASSPGLGNSYNEQFF. As DNA, the CDR3 is TGTGCCAGCAGCCCGGGGTTGGGTAACTCCTACAATGAGCAGTTCTTC.